One and the same sample provided the 6 T cell receptor beta chains below, sequenced in a study of tumor and adjacent non-tumor tissue in lung cancer. The library came from three nested PCR rounds adapted from ARM-PCR protocols. TCRdb reprocessed the multiplex PCR reads via MiXCR and lists one record per CDR3 protein. The sample carries some 120,000 distinct CDR3 sequences, about 66% recorded once. This sample's RNA came from whole unsorted tissue. Sequenced material: lung tumor tissue. The receptors stem from a man in his thirties or forties with non-small cell lung cancer.

Points on this clonotype: One end of the junction fails to match germline, which may point to a read error. This sequence joins TRBV5-4 and TRBJ2-7; 8 bases are shared with TRBD1. Germline-derived CDR1 and CDR2 are SGHNT and YYREEE (reference sequence). The CDR3 contains 15 residues. The CDR3, as DNA: TGTGCCGGCAGCCCAGGGGGGACAGGCCCCTACGAGCAGTACTTC. Protein: CAGSPGGTGPYEQYF.

About this clonotype itself: The conserved closing phenylalanine or tryptophan is absent in this CDR3, likely reflecting a read error. The chain is built from TRBV6-1 and TRBJ1-2, with D unclear. This CDR3 contains 13 residues. Trimming shortened V by 2 bases and J by 6 bases, and 10 bases separated the two germline ends. The V gene's germline CDR1 is MNHNS and CDR2 SASEGT. Here the CDR3 DNA reads TGTGCCAGCAGTGAACTCGACATCCATGGCTACACCTTA. Translating it yields CASSELDIHGYTL.

To note about this clonotype: The germline gene is not matched at one end of the junction; a read error may be the cause. This chain connects TRBV6-1 to TRBJ2-3; no firm D call. The germline V gene encodes CDR1 MNHNS and CDR2 SASEGT. The CDR3 runs 14 residues. CDR3 region: CASDVWVSTDTRYF. The CDR3 bases are TGTGCCAGCGACGTTTGGGTTTCCACAGATACGCGGTATTTT.

This clonotype was found once. A much larger clone sits a single nucleotide away, making a read error possible. The chain joins TRBV20-1 to TRBJ2-3, with 10 bases that match TRBD2. Per germline, CDR1 DFQATT and CDR2 SNEGSKA (reference sequence). The length of the CDR3 is 15 residues. The CDR3 DNA is TGCAGTGCTATCCTAGGAGCGGGGGGGATAGATACGCACTATTTT. It translates to CSAILGAGGIDTHYF.

A note on this clonotype: An end of the junction differs from the germline gene, which may be a read error. This chain's CDR3 is CNARDELEETQYF. Written as DNA, the CDR3 is TGCAATGCTAGAGATGAACTAGAGGAGACCCAATACTTC. The rearrangement links TRBV20-1 to TRBJ2-5; TRBD2 is a possible D gene (5 bases). Germline CDR1 and CDR2: DFQATT and SNEGSKA (reference sequence). The CDR3 totals 13 residues.

This clonotype was recorded at least ten times. The chain couples TRBV4-2 to TRBJ2-3; TRBD2 is a possible D gene (6 bases). V shed 4 bases and J shed 1 base, with 21 bases lying between them. The CDR3 spans 18 residues. Germline CDR1 LGHNA, CDR2 YNFKEQ. The CDR3 region is CASSPGATLGLRTDTQYF. The CDR3 DNA follows: TGTGCCAGCAGCCCGGGCGCAACTCTAGGACTACGCACAGATACGCAGTATTTT.